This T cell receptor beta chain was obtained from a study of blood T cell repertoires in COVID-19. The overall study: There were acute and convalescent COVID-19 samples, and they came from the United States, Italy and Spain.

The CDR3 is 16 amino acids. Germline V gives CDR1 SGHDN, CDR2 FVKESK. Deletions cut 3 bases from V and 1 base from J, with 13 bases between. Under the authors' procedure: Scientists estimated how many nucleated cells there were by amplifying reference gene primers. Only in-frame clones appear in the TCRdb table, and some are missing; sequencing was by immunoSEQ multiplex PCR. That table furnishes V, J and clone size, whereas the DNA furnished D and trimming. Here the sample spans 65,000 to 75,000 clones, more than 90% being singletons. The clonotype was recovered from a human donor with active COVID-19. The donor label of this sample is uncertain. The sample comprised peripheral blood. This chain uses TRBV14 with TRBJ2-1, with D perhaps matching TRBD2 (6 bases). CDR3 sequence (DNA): TGTGCCAGCAGCCATGTGGAGGGCCAGTCCTACAATGAGCAGTTCTTC. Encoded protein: CASSHVEGQSYNEQFF.